This is a list of T cell receptor beta chains from one sample in a study of T cell responses to AZD1222 COVID-19 vaccine. The protocol was immunoSEQ multiplex PCR, while the TCRdb copy is restricted to in-frame clones and leaves out a portion. The data contain 98,000 or so clones, approximately 90% of them singletons. The sequences come from peripheral blood, collected on day 0 of AZD1222 vaccination. The receptors originated from an adult in good health. Both conserved end residues are part of each CDR3. Each record gives: J gene, D gene, clone size, V gene, CDR3 DNA, CDR3 protein. D genes are given only for firm matches. Size is stated for part of the rows, as once, few or many counts, or as a class when the clone is expanded.

J gene: TRBJ1-5; D gene: TRBD1; clone size: .; V gene: TRBV3-1/TRBV3-2; CDR3 DNA: TGTGCCAGCAGCCAAACCACAGGGGATATATTTCAGCCCCAGCATTTT; CDR3 protein: CASSQTTGDIFQPQHF
J gene: TRBJ2-1; D gene: .; clone size: .; V gene: TRBV6-1; CDR3 DNA: TGTGCCAGCAGTGAAACGTCCGGGGCCCATGAGCAGTTCTTC; CDR3 protein: CASSETSGAHEQFF
J gene: TRBJ1-2; D gene: TRBD1; clone size: .; V gene: TRBV6-4; CDR3 DNA: TGTGCCAGGTTGTCGGGACAGGGGAGAACCAACTATGGCTACACCTTC; CDR3 protein: CARLSGQGRTNYGYTF
J gene: TRBJ1-3; D gene: .; clone size: .; V gene: TRBV5-6; CDR3 DNA: TGTGCCAGCAGCCCCCTCACAGGGTCCCAGGGGACCATATATTTT; CDR3 protein: CASSPLTGSQGTIYF
J gene: TRBJ2-5; D gene: .; clone size: .; V gene: TRBV27; CDR3 DNA: TGTGCCAGCCAACCTTGGGCTAGTGGTGGAGAGACCCAGTACTTC; CDR3 protein: CASQPWASGGETQYF
J gene: TRBJ1-2; D gene: .; clone size: .; V gene: TRBV6-1; CDR3 DNA: TGTGCCAGCAGTGAAAAAAATTGGGCGGGGGACACCTTTAACTATGGCTACACCTTC; CDR3 protein: CASSEKNWAGDTFNYGYTF
J gene: TRBJ2-7; D gene: .; clone size: .; V gene: TRBV2; CDR3 DNA: TGTGCCGTCGGCGGGGTAAGCTACGAGCAGTACTTC; CDR3 protein: CAVGGVSYEQYF
J gene: TRBJ1-2; D gene: .; clone size: .; V gene: TRBV5-6; CDR3 DNA: TGTGCCAGCAGCTGGGGGACCCACTATGGCTACACCTTC; CDR3 protein: CASSWGTHYGYTF
J gene: TRBJ2-3; D gene: .; clone size: .; V gene: TRBV19; CDR3 DNA: TGTGCCAGTAGTACAGGGTATCCATCCGATACGCAGTATTTT; CDR3 protein: CASSTGYPSDTQYF
J gene: TRBJ1-1; D gene: TRBD1; clone size: .; V gene: TRBV18; CDR3 DNA: TGTGCCAGCTCACCACCCCCCGGACAGGTCTACACTGAAGCTTTCTTT; CDR3 protein: CASSPPPGQVYTEAFF
J gene: TRBJ2-7; D gene: .; clone size: .; V gene: TRBV27; CDR3 DNA: TGTGCCAGCAGTTCAGGGAGCGAGCAGTACTTC; CDR3 protein: CASSSGSEQYF
J gene: TRBJ2-7; D gene: .; clone size: .; V gene: TRBV15; CDR3 DNA: TGTGCCACCAGCAGTCGGACGGTACAGGACTACGAGCAGTACTTC; CDR3 protein: CATSSRTVQDYEQYF
J gene: TRBJ1-4; D gene: TRBD1; clone size: .; V gene: TRBV5-5; CDR3 DNA: TGTGCCAGCAGCCCGACAGGGGCGATCCCAACTAATGAAAAACTGTTTTTT; CDR3 protein: CASSPTGAIPTNEKLFF
J gene: TRBJ1-2; D gene: TRBD1; clone size: .; V gene: TRBV6-5; CDR3 DNA: TGTGCCAGCACCACACCAGGGGGCGACTATGGCTACACCTTC; CDR3 protein: CASTTPGGDYGYTF
J gene: TRBJ2-7; D gene: .; clone size: .; V gene: TRBV27; CDR3 DNA: TGTGCCAGCAGTTTTGGGTCGGCCTACGAGCAGTACTTC; CDR3 protein: CASSFGSAYEQYF
J gene: TRBJ2-3; D gene: .; clone size: .; V gene: TRBV25-1; CDR3 DNA: TGTGCCAGCAGTGGGACCAGTGGGGGGAACACAGATACGCAGTATTTT; CDR3 protein: CASSGTSGGNTDTQYF
J gene: TRBJ1-1; D gene: .; clone size: .; V gene: TRBV11-1; CDR3 DNA: TGTGCCAGCAGCTTACCGAGGGGGGGAACTGAAGCTTTCTTT; CDR3 protein: CASSLPRGGTEAFF
J gene: TRBJ1-2; D gene: .; clone size: few; V gene: TRBV30; CDR3 DNA: TGTGCCTGGACTTGGACAGAGGATTTAGGCTACACCTTC; CDR3 protein: CAWTWTEDLGYTF
J gene: TRBJ2-5; D gene: .; clone size: .; V gene: TRBV7-6; CDR3 DNA: TGTGCCAGCAGCCCTCGGACAGAGACCCAGTACTTC; CDR3 protein: CASSPRTETQYF
J gene: TRBJ2-2; D gene: .; clone size: .; V gene: TRBV5-1; CDR3 DNA: TGCGCCAGCAGCTTGGTTACCTCCGCGAACACCGGGGAGCTGTTTTTT; CDR3 protein: CASSLVTSANTGELFF
J gene: TRBJ1-1; D gene: .; clone size: .; V gene: TRBV5-1; CDR3 DNA: TGCGCCAGCAGCTTAAATACGAACACTGAAGCTTTCTTT; CDR3 protein: CASSLNTNTEAFF
J gene: TRBJ1-4; D gene: .; clone size: few; V gene: TRBV4-1; CDR3 DNA: TGCGCCAGCAGCCAAGAGGGGGGGTCCACTAATGAAAAACTGTTTTTT; CDR3 protein: CASSQEGGSTNEKLFF
J gene: TRBJ2-7; D gene: .; clone size: .; V gene: TRBV7-9; CDR3 DNA: TGTGCCAGCTCCTACTCGGAGTACGAGCAGTACTTC; CDR3 protein: CASSYSEYEQYF
J gene: TRBJ2-2; D gene: .; clone size: .; V gene: TRBV15; CDR3 DNA: TGTGCCACCAGCAGAGATCGGTACGGGGAGCTGTTTTTT; CDR3 protein: CATSRDRYGELFF
J gene: TRBJ1-1; D gene: .; clone size: .; V gene: TRBV11-2; CDR3 DNA: TGTGCCAGCAGCTTATATAGGGGGAGTATGCGGGAGACTGAAGCTTTCTTT; CDR3 protein: CASSLYRGSMRETEAFF
J gene: TRBJ1-2; D gene: TRBD1; clone size: .; V gene: TRBV27; CDR3 DNA: TGTGCCAGCAGTCTCCGGACAGGGAACTATGGCTACACCTTC; CDR3 protein: CASSLRTGNYGYTF
J gene: TRBJ1-2; D gene: .; clone size: .; V gene: TRBV5-6; CDR3 DNA: TGTGCCAGCAGTTTACTGTATGGCTACACCTTC; CDR3 protein: CASSLLYGYTF
J gene: TRBJ2-7; D gene: .; clone size: .; V gene: TRBV29-1; CDR3 DNA: TGCAGCGTTGCTTGGACGGAAGTCTACGAGCAGTACTTC; CDR3 protein: CSVAWTEVYEQYF
J gene: TRBJ1-1; D gene: .; clone size: .; V gene: TRBV20-1; CDR3 DNA: TGCAGTGCCTCCTTGCCTGAAGCTTTCTTT; CDR3 protein: CSASLPEAFF
J gene: TRBJ1-4; D gene: .; clone size: once; V gene: TRBV27; CDR3 DNA: TGTGCCAGCAGTTTATCGGCCAGATTAGGTGAAAAACTGTTTTTT; CDR3 protein: CASSLSARLGEKLFF
J gene: TRBJ1-5; D gene: TRBD1; clone size: medium-sized; V gene: TRBV7-8; CDR3 DNA: TGTGCCAGCAGCTTAATGGACAGGGTTCAGCCCCAGCATTTT; CDR3 protein: CASSLMDRVQPQHF
J gene: TRBJ2-1; D gene: .; clone size: once; V gene: TRBV11-2; CDR3 DNA: TGTGCCAGCAGCTTAGAGCCTAGTACGGGCAATGAGCAGTTCTTC; CDR3 protein: CASSLEPSTGNEQFF
J gene: TRBJ2-2; D gene: TRBD1; clone size: .; V gene: TRBV5-5; CDR3 DNA: TGTGCCAGCAGCTTGCCGACAGGGGGGAACACCGGGGAGCTGTTTTTT; CDR3 protein: CASSLPTGGNTGELFF
J gene: TRBJ2-3; D gene: TRBD2; clone size: .; V gene: TRBV19; CDR3 DNA: TGTGCCCCACGTGGCCTCTCTAATCCGCAACCTTCAAGACTAGCGGTTAGCACAGATACGCAGTATTTT; CDR3 protein: CAPRGLSNPQPSRLAVSTDTQYF
J gene: TRBJ2-1; D gene: .; clone size: .; V gene: TRBV5-5; CDR3 DNA: TGTGCCAGCAGCTCGGGAGCGACGGGGAGCTCCTACAATGAGCAGTTCTTC; CDR3 protein: CASSSGATGSSYNEQFF
J gene: TRBJ2-5; D gene: .; clone size: .; V gene: TRBV19; CDR3 DNA: TGTGCCAGTAGGCCGGGGGCGTGGGAGACCCAGTACTTC; CDR3 protein: CASRPGAWETQYF
J gene: TRBJ1-2; D gene: TRBD1; clone size: .; V gene: TRBV5-1; CDR3 DNA: TGCGCCAGCAGCTGGGGACAGGGGGATGGCTATGGCTACACCTTC; CDR3 protein: CASSWGQGDGYGYTF
J gene: TRBJ2-7; D gene: TRBD1; clone size: .; V gene: TRBV20-1; CDR3 DNA: TGCAGTGCTAGTCCCGGGACAGTTACCTACGAGCAGTACTTC; CDR3 protein: CSASPGTVTYEQYF
J gene: TRBJ1-2; D gene: .; clone size: .; V gene: TRBV9; CDR3 DNA: TGTGCCAGCAGCCAAAAACAAAACTATGGCTACACCTTC; CDR3 protein: CASSQKQNYGYTF
J gene: TRBJ2-3; D gene: TRBD2; clone size: .; V gene: TRBV5-4; CDR3 DNA: TGTGCCAGCAGTTTTGGGACTAGTGGGGGTCCTCGGGATACGCAGTATTTT; CDR3 protein: CASSFGTSGGPRDTQYF
J gene: TRBJ1-4; D gene: .; clone size: .; V gene: TRBV11-3; CDR3 DNA: TGTGCCAGCAGCCTCATTCCTTGGAGGGAACCACTTAATGAAAAACTGTTTTTT; CDR3 protein: CASSLIPWREPLNEKLFF
J gene: TRBJ2-1; D gene: TRBD2; clone size: .; V gene: TRBV10-1; CDR3 DNA: TGCGCCAGCAGTGAGTCCGGGACTAGCCAGTTCTTC; CDR3 protein: CASSESGTSQFF
J gene: TRBJ2-7; D gene: .; clone size: .; V gene: TRBV5-1; CDR3 DNA: TGCGCCAGCCGGCAATCCGGGACATACGGCTACGAGCAGTACTTC; CDR3 protein: CASRQSGTYGYEQYF
J gene: TRBJ1-1; D gene: TRBD1; clone size: .; V gene: TRBV15; CDR3 DNA: TGTGCCACCAGCAGAGAACAGGGGAACAACGCTGAAGCTTTCTTT; CDR3 protein: CATSREQGNNAEAFF
J gene: TRBJ2-7; D gene: .; clone size: .; V gene: TRBV3-1/TRBV3-2; CDR3 DNA: TGTGCCAGCAGCCAAGATCAACAGGGAATCATGCAGCACTACGAGCAGTACTTC; CDR3 protein: CASSQDQQGIMQHYEQYF